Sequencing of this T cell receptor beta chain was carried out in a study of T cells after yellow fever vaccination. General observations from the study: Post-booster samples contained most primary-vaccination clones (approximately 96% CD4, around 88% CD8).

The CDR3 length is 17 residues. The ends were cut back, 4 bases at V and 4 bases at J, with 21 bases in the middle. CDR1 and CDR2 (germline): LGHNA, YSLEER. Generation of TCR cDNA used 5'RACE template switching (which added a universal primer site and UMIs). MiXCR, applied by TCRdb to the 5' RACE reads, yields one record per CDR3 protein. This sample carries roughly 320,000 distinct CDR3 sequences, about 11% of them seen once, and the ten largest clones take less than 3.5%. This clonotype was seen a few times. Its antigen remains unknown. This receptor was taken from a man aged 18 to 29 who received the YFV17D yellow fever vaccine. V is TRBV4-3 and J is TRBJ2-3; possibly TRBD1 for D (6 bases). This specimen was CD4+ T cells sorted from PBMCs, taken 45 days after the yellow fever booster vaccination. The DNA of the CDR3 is TGCGCCAGCAGCCCCAAGTGGGGGCTTGGGACCGCAGATACGCAGTATTTT. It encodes CASSPKWGLGTADTQYF.